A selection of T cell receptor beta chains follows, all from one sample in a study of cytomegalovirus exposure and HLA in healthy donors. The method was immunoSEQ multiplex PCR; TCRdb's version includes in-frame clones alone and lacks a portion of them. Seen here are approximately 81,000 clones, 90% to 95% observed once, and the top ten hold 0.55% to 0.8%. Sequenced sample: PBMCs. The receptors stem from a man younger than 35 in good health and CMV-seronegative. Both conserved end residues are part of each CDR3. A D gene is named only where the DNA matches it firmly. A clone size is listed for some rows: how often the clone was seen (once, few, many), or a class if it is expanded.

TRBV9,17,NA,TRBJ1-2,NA,TGTGCCAGCAGCGTAGGACATCGAAAGAATGGTAACTATGGCTACACCTTC,CASSVGHRKNGNYGYTF
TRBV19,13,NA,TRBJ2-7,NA,TGTGCCAGTAGTATAGATCAGGGCTACGAGCAGTACTTC,CASSIDQGYEQYF
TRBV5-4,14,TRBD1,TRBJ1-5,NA,TGTGCCAGCAGCCAACAGGGGATGAACCAGCCCCAGCATTTT,CASSQQGMNQPQHF
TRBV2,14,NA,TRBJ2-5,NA,TGTGCCAGCAGTGAATCTACCGGACATGAGACCCAGTACTTC,CASSESTGHETQYF
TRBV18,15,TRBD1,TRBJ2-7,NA,TGTGCCAGCTCGGCCGGGACAGGGGACATCTACGAGCAGTACTTC,CASSAGTGDIYEQYF
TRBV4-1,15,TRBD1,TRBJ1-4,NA,TGCGCCAGCAGCCAACCAGACAGGGCCGCGGGGAAACTGTTTTTT,CASSQPDRAAGKLFF
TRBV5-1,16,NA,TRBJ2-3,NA,TGCGCCAGCAGCTCGACAGTGACTTTTCGCACAGATACGCAGTATTTT,CASSSTVTFRTDTQYF
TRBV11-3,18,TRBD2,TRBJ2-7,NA,TGTGCCAGCAGCTTAGAGCGGTTTGGGACTAGCGGGACCTACGAGCAGTACTTC,CASSLERFGTSGTYEQYF
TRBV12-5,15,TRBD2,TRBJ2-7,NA,TGTGCTAGTGGTTTGGTGAGACTAGCAAGCTACGAGCAGTACTTC,CASGLVRLASYEQYF
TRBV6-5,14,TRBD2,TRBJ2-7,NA,TGTGCCAGCAGTTTTAGCGGGGGGGTCCACGAGCAGTACTTC,CASSFSGGVHEQYF
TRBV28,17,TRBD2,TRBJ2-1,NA,TGTGCCAGCAGCGGCACTAGCGGGAGGGGCTCCTACAATGAGCAGTTCTTC,CASSGTSGRGSYNEQFF
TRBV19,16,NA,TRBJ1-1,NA,TGTGCCAGTACCCCTGGGAGCGTCAGGGGGAACACTGAAGCTTTCTTT,CASTPGSVRGNTEAFF
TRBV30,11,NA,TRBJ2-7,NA,TGTGCCTGGAGTTTAGGGGGGGAAGAGTACTTC,CAWSLGGEEYF
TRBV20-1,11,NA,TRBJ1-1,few,TGCAGTTCAACAGTGAACACTGAAGCTTTCTTT,CSSTVNTEAFF
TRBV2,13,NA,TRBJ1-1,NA,TGTGCCAGCAGGAAACAGGGACGGACTGAAGCTTTCTTT,CASRKQGRTEAFF
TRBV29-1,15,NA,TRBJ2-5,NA,TGCAGCGTTCGAGAGGAGGCAGGGGTCGTGGAGACCCAGTACTTC,CSVREEAGVVETQYF
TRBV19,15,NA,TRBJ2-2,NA,TGTGCCAGCCTTATTCACGCGGGGAACACCGGGGAGCTGTTTTTT,CASLIHAGNTGELFF
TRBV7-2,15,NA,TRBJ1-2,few,TGTGCCAGCAGCTTAGGGCCTGACAGTACCTATGGCTACACCTTC,CASSLGPDSTYGYTF